The 32 T cell receptor beta chains below come from one sample, sequenced in a study of blood T cell repertoires in COVID-19. The protocol was immunoSEQ multiplex PCR, while the TCRdb copy is restricted to in-frame clones and leaves out a portion. Among about 180,000 clones, 70% to 90% were seen once, and the ten largest hold about 10%. The sequenced material came from peripheral blood. The receptors here all came from a human donor with active or convalescent COVID-19. The donor label of this sample is uncertain.

The CDR3: CASSYRDRAYNEQFF. The CDR3 region has the DNA TGTGCCAGCAGTTACCGGGACAGGGCGTACAATGAGCAGTTCTTC. The chain carries TRBV6-5 and TRBJ2-1; 9 nucleotides align to TRBD1. After removal of 2 bases from V and 4 bases from J, the junction contained 3 bases not matched to a gene. There are 15 residues in the CDR3. Germline CDR1 is MNHEY and CDR2 is SVGAGI.

The J gene is TRBJ1-2, the V gene TRBV4-3; D might be TRBD1 (5 bases). Per the germline V gene, CDR1 is LGHNA and CDR2 is YSLEER. CDR3 size: 16 residues. Trimming left V 0 bases short and J 0 bases short, with 11 bases between. The CDR3 sequence: CASSQDWGEANYGYTF. The CDR3 region has the DNA TGCGCCAGCAGCCAAGATTGGGGGGAAGCTAACTATGGCTACACCTTC.

This clone was observed a single time. The chain carries TRBV6-4 and TRBJ2-1; D may be TRBD1 (6 bases). This CDR3 spans 14 amino acids. V was pared by 3 bases and J by 8 bases, with 14 bases between. Germline-derived CDR1 and CDR2 are MRHNA and SNTAGT. In DNA, the CDR3 is TGTGCCAGCAGTGAGTTGGGGGCGCGCGATGAGCAGTTCTTC. Its protein product is CASSELGARDEQFF.

The rearrangement joins TRBV12-3 or TRBV12-4 to TRBJ2-7; D remains unclear. The V end was cut by 6 bases, the J end by 5 bases, with 14 bases between. The CDR3 is 13 residues long. CDR3: CASSKTWVDEQYF. CDR3 in DNA: TGTGCCAGCAGCAAGACTTGGGTGGACGAGCAGTACTTC.

The chain carries TRBV12-3 or TRBV12-4 and TRBJ1-4; D call uncertain. The V gene lost 5 bases and the J gene lost 7 bases, with 8 bases spanning the gap. CDR3 length: 12 amino acids. CDR3 in DNA: TGTGCCAGCAGTGAGGGAGGTGAAAAACTGTTTTTT. Amino acid sequence: CASSEGGEKLFF.

The chain joins TRBV2 to TRBJ2-3; 10 bases match TRBD2. Germline loops: CDR1 SNHLY, CDR2 FYNNEI. CDR3 length: 14 residues. The V gene end was trimmed by 8 bases and the J gene end by 4 bases; junction bases not matched to a gene: 6. CDR3 loop: CASERGGSPDTQYF. The CDR3 DNA reads as TGTGCCAGCGAGCGGGGGGGAAGTCCAGATACGCAGTATTTT.

The chain employs TRBV27 and TRBJ2-7, with 13 bases identical to TRBD2. The CDR3 extends over 19 amino acids. Germline V gives CDR1 MNHEY, CDR2 SMNVEV (reference sequence). The junction had 14 bases not matched to a gene; V was cut back by 4 bases and J by 2 bases. The CDR3: CASSSPLLAGGPFPYEQYF. The CDR3 bases are TGTGCCAGCAGTTCACCCCTACTAGCGGGAGGGCCTTTCCCCTACGAGCAGTACTTC.

The rearrangement uses TRBV6-5 and TRBJ1-6, with D uncertain. CDR1 MNHEY and CDR2 SVGAGI come from the germline V gene. The V end was cut by 7 bases, the J end by 9 bases, with 19 bases between. The CDR3 extends over 15 amino acids. CDR3 residues: CASTPRRRDPSPLHF. For the CDR3, the DNA is TGTGCCAGCACCCCACGCAGGAGGGATCCTTCACCCCTCCACTTT.

The genes are TRBV24-1 and TRBJ2-2; D perhaps matches TRBD2 (6 bases). The CDR3 length is 14 residues. In germline, CDR1 is KGHDR, CDR2 SFDVKD. V lost 5 bases and J 5 bases, leaving 11 bases between the germline ends. The CDR3 DNA is TGTGCCACCAGTGGGACCAGCGGGACCGGGGAGCTGTTTTTT. Amino acid sequence: CATSGTSGTGELFF.

V gene TRBV4-3 combines with J gene TRBJ1-4; TRBD1 matches at 7 bases. This CDR3 has 15 amino acids. Germline assignment: CDR1 LGHNA and CDR2 YSLEER. The trim removed 1 base at V and 10 bases at J, leaving 9 bases unmatched. CDR3 amino acids: CASSQGRQGDGKLFF. DNA of the CDR3: TGCGCCAGCAGCCAAGGCCGACAGGGCGACGGAAAACTGTTTTTT.

The chain has TRBV4-1 and TRBJ2-7; maybe TRBD2 (6 bases). V dropped 2 bases and J dropped 0 bases, with 14 bases sitting between them. Germline V gives CDR1 MGHRA, CDR2 YSYEKL. This CDR3 has 16 residues. The CDR3 DNA reads TGCGCCAGCAGCCAACCCCTCCGGGACTCCTCCTACGAGCAGTACTTC. This gives the protein CASSQPLRDSSYEQYF.

This clone showed up just a few times. Other DNA variants within this sample encode the same CDR3. The CDR3 DNA sequence: TGTGCCAGCAGCGGACTAGCGGGAGGAGCCTACAATGAGCAGTTCTTC. It encodes CASSGLAGGAYNEQFF. The chain has TRBV11-2 and TRBJ2-1, with 14 bases fitting TRBD2. The CDR3 is 16 amino acids. V lost 5 bases to trimming and J lost 2 bases; unmatched junction nucleotides: 2. CDR1 is SGHAT, CDR2 FQNNGV, per germline.

This clone has a single count. V gene TRBV5-4 combines with J gene TRBJ2-1; 15 bases line up with TRBD2. Germline V lookup: CDR1 SGHNT, CDR2 YYREEE (reference sequence). The trim removed 3 bases at V and 12 bases at J, leaving 10 bases unmatched. The CDR3 extends over 16 amino acids. As DNA, the CDR3 is TGTGCCAGCAGCTCGGAAGGGACTAGCGGGAGGAGGGGGCAGTTCTTC. As protein: CASSSEGTSGRRGQFF. The complete variable domain, with remaining parts taken from reference TRBV5-4 and TRBJ2-1, reads ETGVTQSPTHLIKTRGQQVTLRCSSQSGHNTVSWYQQALGQGPQFIFQYYREEENGRGNFPPRFSGLQFPNYSSELNVNALELDDSALYLCASSSEGTSGRRGQFFGPGTRLTVL.

The rearrangement joins TRBV3-1 (or the pseudogene TRBV3-2) to TRBJ1-1; weak D call: TRBD1 (5 bases). V dropped 8 bases and J dropped 3 bases, with 16 bases sitting between them. CDR1 is LGHDT and CDR2 is YNNKEL in the germline V gene (reference sequence). This CDR3 spans 14 amino acids. The CDR3 sequence: CASGGTRGYTEAFF. The CDR3 nucleotides are TGTGCCAGCGGGGGGACGCGGGGGTACACTGAAGCTTTCTTT.

This clone was seen once. The chain is built from TRBV11-2 and TRBJ2-7; TRBD2 aligns across 7 bases. The CDR3 has 14 residues. Germline V gene sequence: CDR1 SGHAT, CDR2 FQNNGV. V gave up 1 base and J gave up 2 bases; unmatched junction bases: 2. The CDR3 nucleotides are TGTGCCAGCAGCTTAGCTAGCGGAGCCTACGAGCAGTACTTC. Protein product: CASSLASGAYEQYF.

The gene calls are TRBV7-9 and TRBJ2-1; no reliable D call. Per germline, CDR1 SEHNR and CDR2 FQNEAQ (reference sequence). The CDR3 contains 14 residues. The germline V and J ends were trimmed by 3 bases and 2 bases, with 8 bases remaining between them. The DNA of the CDR3 is TGTGCCAGCAGCTTTCGGAGTCCCTACAATGAGCAGTTCTTC. This sequence encodes CASSFRSPYNEQFF. Full variable domain (missing parts from reference TRBV7-9 and TRBJ2-1): DTGVSQNPRHKITKRGQNVTFRCDPISEHNRLYWYRQTLGQGPEFLTYFQNEAQLEKSRLLSDRFSAERPKGSFSTLEIQRTEQGDSAMYLCASSFRSPYNEQFFGPGTRLTVL.

The rearrangement uses TRBV4-2 and TRBJ1-6; TRBD1 agrees at 8 bases. Germline lookup yields CDR1 LGHNA and CDR2 YNFKEQ. The CDR3 sequence is 16 residues long. After removal of 4 bases from V and 8 bases from J, the junction contained 10 bases not matched to a gene. This chain's CDR3 is CASSPYYQGAYSPLHF. The CDR3 coding sequence is TGTGCCAGCAGCCCTTACTACCAGGGGGCTTATTCACCCCTCCACTTT.

The rearrangement uses TRBV28 and TRBJ1-5, with 10 bases fitting TRBD1. The germline V gene encodes CDR1 MDHEN and CDR2 SYDVKM. This CDR3 has 16 residues. The V gene end was trimmed by 5 bases and the J gene end by 7 bases; junction bases not matched to a gene: 11. The CDR3 DNA reads TGTGCCAGCAGTCCACGGGACAGGGGCCGGGGACAGCCCCAGCATTTT. Translation: CASSPRDRGRGQPQHF. The variable domain in full, completed from reference TRBV28 and TRBJ1-5, reads DVKVTQSSRYLVKRTGEKVFLECVQDMDHENMFWYRQDPGLGLRLIYFSYDVKMKEKGDIPEGYSVSREKKERFSLILESASTNQTSMYLCASSPRDRGRGQPQHFGDGTRLSIL.

The V and J genes are TRBV4-1 and TRBJ2-6; maybe TRBD2 (6 bases). This CDR3 is 17 amino acids long. V gave up 0 bases and J gave up 0 bases, with 9 bases separating them. CDR1 is MGHRA and CDR2 is YSYEKL in the germline V gene. This CDR3 reads CASSQEAGLSGANVLTF. The CDR3 nucleotides read TGCGCCAGCAGCCAAGAAGCGGGCCTCTCTGGGGCCAACGTCCTGACTTTC.

The gene calls are TRBV18 and TRBJ2-7; 8 bases agree with TRBD2. V dropped 6 bases and J dropped 0; count of bases not matched to a gene: 7. The CDR3 loop spans 15 amino acids. The germline CDR1 and CDR2 sequences are KGHSH and LQKENI. CDR3 protein: CASSREREPSYEQYF. The CDR3 region has the DNA TGTGCCAGCTCGCGGGAGCGGGAGCCCTCCTACGAGCAGTACTTC. Full variable domain (remainder filled in from reference TRBV18 and TRBJ2-7): NAGVMQNPRHLVRRRGQEARLRCSPMKGHSHVYWYRQLPEEGLKFMVYLQKENIIDESGMPKERFSAEFPKEGPSILRIQQVVRGDSAAYFCASSREREPSYEQYFGPGTRLTVT.

The chain uses TRBV27 and TRBJ2-3, with 12 bases fitting TRBD2. The germline CDR1 and CDR2 sequences are MNHEY and SMNVEV (reference sequence). CDR3 length: 19 residues. V dropped 1 base and J dropped 2; count of bases not matched to a gene: 10. The CDR3 spells CASSLLGASGGEYTDTQYF. In DNA form, the CDR3 reads TGTGCCAGCAGTTTATTGGGGGCTAGCGGGGGGGAATACACAGATACGCAGTATTTT.

This chain links TRBV19 with TRBJ2-4; 13 bases line up with TRBD2. Germline trimming cut 5 bases from V and 6 bases from J; bases unmatched to any gene: 10. The germline V gene encodes CDR1 LNHDA and CDR2 SQIVND (reference sequence). The CDR3 contains 17 residues. The CDR3, as DNA: TGTGCCAGTAGTGACGGACTAGCGGGAGTAGTAGGAAACATTCAGTACTTC. Translating it yields CASSDGLAGVVGNIQYF. Combining the CDR3 with reference TRBV19 and TRBJ2-4 gives the whole variable domain DGGITQSPKYLFRKEGQNVTLSCEQNLNHDAMYWYRQDPGQGLRLIYYSQIVNDFQKGDIAEGYSVSREKKESFPLTVTSAQKNPTAFYLCASSDGLAGVVGNIQYFGAGTRLSVL.

The V gene is TRBV12-3 or TRBV12-4, the J gene TRBJ2-7; possibly TRBD2 for D (6 bases). Trimming removed 7 bases from V and 3 bases from J, with 13 bases in between. This CDR3 spans 13 amino acids. The CDR3 region is CASTRDSYYEQYF. The CDR3 DNA sequence: TGTGCCAGCACCCGGGACTCCTACTACGAGCAGTACTTC.

Comments on this clone: One junction end does not reproduce the germline sequence, and a read error may be involved. The rearrangement joins TRBV6-5 to TRBJ2-5; TRBD1 might be the D (6 bases). CDR1 MNHEY and CDR2 SVGAGI come from the germline V gene. The length of the CDR3 is 12 residues. DNA of the CDR3: TGTGCCAGCAGACCCCCATTGGGGGCCCTCGACTTC. This sequence encodes CASRPPLGALDF.

The chain couples TRBV18 to TRBJ2-4; D is possibly TRBD2 (6 bases). Trimming took off 0 bases at V and 4 bases at J, with 13 bases between the two ends. Germline-derived CDR1 and CDR2 are KGHSH and LQKENI. This CDR3 contains 16 residues. The CDR3 spells CASSPPNGGVKNIQYF. The CDR3 bases are TGTGCCAGCTCACCACCGAACGGAGGGGTAAAAAACATTCAGTACTTC. Complete variable domain (other parts from reference TRBV18 and TRBJ2-4): NAGVMQNPRHLVRRRGQEARLRCSPMKGHSHVYWYRQLPEEGLKFMVYLQKENIIDESGMPKERFSAEFPKEGPSILRIQQVVRGDSAAYFCASSPPNGGVKNIQYFGAGTRLSVL.

This chain uses TRBV5-1 with TRBJ2-1, with 10 bases fitting TRBD2. There are 16 residues in the CDR3. Germline CDR1 and CDR2: SGHRS and YFSETQ. With V trimmed by 0 bases and J by 4 bases, 4 bases remained unmatched. The CDR3, as DNA: TGCGCCAGCAGCTTGGGGACTAGCGGCCTATACAATGAGCAGTTCTTC. It is translated as CASSLGTSGLYNEQFF.

CDR3 sequence (DNA): TGCGCCAGCAGCCAAGAACCCCTACCCCCTTACAATGAGCAGTTCTTC. Protein sequence: CASSQEPLPPYNEQFF. The V gene is TRBV4-1, the J gene TRBJ2-1; D remains unclear. This CDR3 spans 16 amino acids. CDR1 is MGHRA, CDR2 YSYEKL, per germline. Trimming took off 0 bases at V and 4 bases at J, with 13 bases between the two ends.

The chain employs TRBV18 and TRBJ2-1, with 7 bases identical to TRBD2. The CDR3 extends over 16 amino acids. From germline, CDR1 is KGHSH and CDR2 LQKENI. The J segment lost 4 bases and the V segment lost 2 bases, leaving 8 bases of the junction unmatched. CDR3 residues: CASSPMVQAGYNEQFF. CDR3 nucleotide sequence: TGTGCCAGCTCACCAATGGTACAAGCGGGATACAATGAGCAGTTCTTC.

The V and J genes are TRBV29-1 and TRBJ1-2; D not certain. Germline V CDR1 and CDR2: SQVTM, ANQGSEA. The CDR3 totals 11 residues. The V gene lost 7 bases and the J gene lost 4 bases, with 10 bases spanning the gap. The CDR3 DNA reads as TGCAGCGCTGGGGAGGGCTATGGCTACACCTTC. It codes for CSAGEGYGYTF.

The chain carries TRBV7-2 and TRBJ2-1, with 11 bases lining up with TRBD2. CDR1 is SGHTA and CDR2 is FQGNSA in the germline V gene. The CDR3 has 15 amino acids. V dropped 3 bases and J dropped 6; count of bases not matched to a gene: 4. This chain's CDR3 is CASSFFLAGGNEQFF. CDR3 nucleotides: TGTGCCAGCAGCTTCTTTCTAGCGGGGGGCAATGAGCAGTTCTTC.

The V and J genes are TRBV10-3 and TRBJ1-5; 7 bases align to TRBD1. Per the germline V gene, CDR1 is ENHRY and CDR2 is SYGVKD. V lost 6 bases to trimming and J lost 4 bases; unmatched junction nucleotides: 0. The CDR3 contains 12 residues. The CDR3 sequence is CAIRTGNQPQHF. DNA of the CDR3: TGTGCCATCAGGACAGGGAATCAGCCCCAGCATTTT.

The chain employs TRBV11-2 and TRBJ1-6; the D is unclear. The CDR3 is made up of 14 amino acids. V was pared by 3 bases and J by 5 bases, with 8 bases between. Germline CDR1 and CDR2: SGHAT and FQNNGV. The CDR3 loop reads CASSFGGNNSPLHF. CDR3 DNA: TGTGCCAGCAGCTTTGGCGGGAATAATTCACCCCTCCACTTT.